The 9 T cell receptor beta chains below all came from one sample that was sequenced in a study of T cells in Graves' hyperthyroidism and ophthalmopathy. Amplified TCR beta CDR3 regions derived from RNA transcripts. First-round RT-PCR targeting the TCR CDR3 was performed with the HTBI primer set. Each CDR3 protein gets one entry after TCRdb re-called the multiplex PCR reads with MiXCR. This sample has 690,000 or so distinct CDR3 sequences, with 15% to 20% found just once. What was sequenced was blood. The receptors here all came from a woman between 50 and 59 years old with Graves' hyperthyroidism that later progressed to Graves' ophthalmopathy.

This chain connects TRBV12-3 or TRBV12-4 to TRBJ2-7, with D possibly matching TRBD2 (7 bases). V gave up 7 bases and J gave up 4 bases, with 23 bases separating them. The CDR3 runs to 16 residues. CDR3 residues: CASKGGGGEERYEQYF. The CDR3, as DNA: TGTGCCAGCAAGGGGGGGGGGGGGGAGGAAAGATACGAGCAGTACTTC.

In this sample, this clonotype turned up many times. CDR3 region: CASSLAGTGGHEQYF. CDR3 DNA sequence: TGTGCCAGCAGCTTAGCGGGGACAGGGGGCCACGAGCAGTACTTC. The rearrangement joins TRBV7-2 to TRBJ2-7; 12 bases are a match to TRBD1. In germline, CDR1 is SGHTA, CDR2 FQGNSA. V lost 0 bases and J lost 5; bases outside the gene matches: 2. CDR3 length: 15 residues.

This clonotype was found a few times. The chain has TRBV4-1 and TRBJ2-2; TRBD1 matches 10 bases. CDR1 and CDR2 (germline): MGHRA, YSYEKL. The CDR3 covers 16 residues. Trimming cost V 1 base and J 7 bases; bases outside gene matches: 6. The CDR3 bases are TGCGCCAGCAGCCAAGTCGACAGGGGGCTGGTCGGGGAGCTGTTTTTT. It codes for CASSQVDRGLVGELFF.

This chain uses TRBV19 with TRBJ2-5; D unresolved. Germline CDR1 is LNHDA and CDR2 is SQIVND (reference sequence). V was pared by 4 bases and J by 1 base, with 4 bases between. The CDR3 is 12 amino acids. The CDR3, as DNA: TGTGCCAGTAGTAACATCCAAGAGACCCAGTACTTC. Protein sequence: CASSNIQETQYF.

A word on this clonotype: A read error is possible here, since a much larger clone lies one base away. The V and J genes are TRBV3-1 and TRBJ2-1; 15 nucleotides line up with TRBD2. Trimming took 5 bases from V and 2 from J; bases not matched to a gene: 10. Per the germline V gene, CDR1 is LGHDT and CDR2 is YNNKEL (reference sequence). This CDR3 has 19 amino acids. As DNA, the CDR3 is TGTGCCAGCAGCTCCCCGGGACTAGCGGGGGGCTATCCCTACAATGAGCAGTTCTTC. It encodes CASSSPGLAGGYPYNEQFF.

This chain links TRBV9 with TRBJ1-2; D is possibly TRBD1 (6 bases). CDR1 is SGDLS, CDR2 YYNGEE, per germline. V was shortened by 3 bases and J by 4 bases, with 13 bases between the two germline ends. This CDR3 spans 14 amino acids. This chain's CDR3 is CASSEQGPGYGYTF. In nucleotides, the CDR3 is TGTGCCAGCAGCGAGCAGGGGCCTGGCTATGGCTACACCTTC.

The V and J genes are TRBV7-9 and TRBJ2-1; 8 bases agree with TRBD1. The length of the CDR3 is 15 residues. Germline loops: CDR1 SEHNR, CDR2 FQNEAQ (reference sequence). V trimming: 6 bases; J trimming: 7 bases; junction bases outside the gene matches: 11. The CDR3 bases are TGTGCCAGCAGTACGGGAACAGGGGGATCTAATGAGCAGTTCTTC. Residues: CASSTGTGGSNEQFF.

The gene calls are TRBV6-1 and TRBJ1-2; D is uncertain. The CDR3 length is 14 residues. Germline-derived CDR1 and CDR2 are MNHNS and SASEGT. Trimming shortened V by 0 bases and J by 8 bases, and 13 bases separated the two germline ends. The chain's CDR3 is CASSEAAGLWGYTF. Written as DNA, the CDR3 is TGTGCCAGCAGTGAAGCGGCTGGGCTCTGGGGCTACACCTTC.

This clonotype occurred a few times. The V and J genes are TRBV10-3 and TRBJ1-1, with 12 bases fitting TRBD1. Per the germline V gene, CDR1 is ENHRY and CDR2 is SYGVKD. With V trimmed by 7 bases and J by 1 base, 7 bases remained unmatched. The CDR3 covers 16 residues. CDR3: CAIIPGQGARNTEAFF. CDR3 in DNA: TGTGCCATCATCCCGGGACAGGGGGCGAGGAACACTGAAGCTTTCTTT.